What follows describes a single T cell receptor (beta chain). The V gene's germline CDR1 is SGHNT and CDR2 YYREEE (reference sequence). The CDR3 consists of 15 residues. The V segment lost 2 bases and the J segment 4 bases; nucleotides outside the gene matches: 9. This entry belongs to a study of blood T cell repertoires in COVID-19. In the study overall: The United States, Italy and Spain supplied acute and convalescent COVID-19 samples. PBMCs, B-cell-depleted T cells, or T cells provided the cDNA or gDNA that made up the material.

Clones were read by immunoSEQ multiplex PCR, and TCRdb kept only the in-frame ones, dropping some. The sample records over 75,000 clones, roughly 86% being singletons. Sequencing was performed on peripheral blood. This sequence joins TRBV5-4 and TRBJ2-7, with 7 bases aligning to TRBD1. The receptor was isolated from a human donor in a cohort sampled during active COVID-19. CDR3 nucleotide sequence: TGTGCCAGCAGCTTCTCGGGACAGATGTGGTACGAGCAGTACTTC. Translated, it gives CASSFSGQMWYEQYF. Complete variable domain (other parts from reference TRBV5-4 and TRBJ2-7): ETGVTQSPTHLIKTRGQQVTLRCSSQSGHNTVSWYQQALGQGPQFIFQYYREEENGRGNFPPRFSGLQFPNYSSELNVNALELDDSALYLCASSFSGQMWYEQYFGPGTRLTVT.